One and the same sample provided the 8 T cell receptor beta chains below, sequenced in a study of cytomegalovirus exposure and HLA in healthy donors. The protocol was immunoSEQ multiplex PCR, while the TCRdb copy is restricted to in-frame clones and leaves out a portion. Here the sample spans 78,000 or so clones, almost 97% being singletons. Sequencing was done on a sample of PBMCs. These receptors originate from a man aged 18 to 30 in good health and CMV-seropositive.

DNA of the CDR3: TGTGCCAGTAGTTGGCAGGGGGAGGTCACTGAAGCTTTCTTT. It codes for CASSWQGEVTEAFF. The V gene is TRBV19, the J gene TRBJ1-1; 7 bases align to TRBD1. Per germline, CDR1 LNHDA and CDR2 SQIVND (reference sequence). The V segment lost 5 bases and the J segment 4 bases; nucleotides outside the gene matches: 7. CDR3 size: 14 residues.

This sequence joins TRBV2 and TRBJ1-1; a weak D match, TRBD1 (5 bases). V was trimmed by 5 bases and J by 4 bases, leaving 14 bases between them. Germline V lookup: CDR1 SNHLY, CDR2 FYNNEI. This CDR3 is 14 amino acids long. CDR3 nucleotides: TGTGCCAGCAGTTCCCCGGGGGAGGGCACTGAAGCTTTCTTT. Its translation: CASSSPGEGTEAFF.

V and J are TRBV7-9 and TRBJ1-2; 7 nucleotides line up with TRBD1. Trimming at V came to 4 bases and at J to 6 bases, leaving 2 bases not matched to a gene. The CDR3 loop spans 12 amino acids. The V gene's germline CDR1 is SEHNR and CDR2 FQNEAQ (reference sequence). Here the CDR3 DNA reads TGTGCCAGCAGCTCGACAGGGAATGGCTACACCTTC. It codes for CASSSTGNGYTF.

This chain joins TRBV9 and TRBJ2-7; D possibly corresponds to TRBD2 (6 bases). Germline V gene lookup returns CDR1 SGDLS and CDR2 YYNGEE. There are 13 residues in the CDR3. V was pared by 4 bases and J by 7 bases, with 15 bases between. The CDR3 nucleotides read TGTGCCAGCAGCTCGGCCGGGACTCAAGAGCAGTACTTC. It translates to CASSSAGTQEQYF.

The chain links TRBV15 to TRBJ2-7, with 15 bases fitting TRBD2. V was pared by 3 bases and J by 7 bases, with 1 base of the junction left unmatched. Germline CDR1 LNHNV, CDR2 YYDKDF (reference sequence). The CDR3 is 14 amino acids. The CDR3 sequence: CATSSGLAGGEQYF. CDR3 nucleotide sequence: TGTGCCACCAGCAGCGGACTAGCGGGGGGGGAGCAGTACTTC.

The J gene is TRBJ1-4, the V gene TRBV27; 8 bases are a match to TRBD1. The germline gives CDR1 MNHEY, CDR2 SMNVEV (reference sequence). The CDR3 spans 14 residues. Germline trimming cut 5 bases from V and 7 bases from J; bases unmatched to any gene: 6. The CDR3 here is CASSKDRVGEKLFF. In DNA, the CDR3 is TGTGCCAGCAGTAAGGACAGGGTGGGTGAAAAACTGTTTTTT. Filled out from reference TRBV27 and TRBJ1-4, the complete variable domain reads EAQVTQNPRYLITVTGKKLTVTCSQNMNHEYMSWYRQDPGLGLRQIYYSMNVEVTDKGDVPEGYKVSRKEKRNFPLILESPSPNQTSLYFCASSKDRVGEKLFFGSGTQLSVL.

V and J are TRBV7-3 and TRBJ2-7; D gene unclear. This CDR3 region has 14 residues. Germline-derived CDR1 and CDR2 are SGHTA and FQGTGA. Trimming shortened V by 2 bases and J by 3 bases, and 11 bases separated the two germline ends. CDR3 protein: CASSLGQKSYEQYF. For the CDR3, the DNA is TGTGCCAGCAGCTTAGGCCAGAAAAGCTACGAGCAGTACTTC. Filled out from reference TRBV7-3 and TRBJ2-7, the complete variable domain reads GAGVSQTPSNKVTEKGKYVELRCDPISGHTALYWYRQSLGQGPEFLIYFQGTGAADDSGLPNDRFFAVRPEGSVSTLKIQRTERGDSAVYLCASSLGQKSYEQYFGPGTRLTVT.

The CDR3 nucleotides read TGTGCCAGCAGTTACCTCCCTGGACTCTACGAGCAGTACTTC. As protein: CASSYLPGLYEQYF. The chain employs TRBV6-5 and TRBJ2-7; possibly TRBD2 for D (5 bases). The V and J ends lost 2 bases and 3 bases respectively, with 11 bases between them. Germline-derived CDR1 and CDR2 are MNHEY and SVGAGI. The CDR3 runs to 14 residues.